This entry features one T cell receptor (beta chain) sequence. The specificity of this receptor is unknown. Per-base qualities were not stored, and no clone one base away is much larger. Healthy HIV-negative adults with no recently reported acute infections or vaccinations were included as donors. Every donor was a Caucasian adult residing in Nashville, Tennessee, USA. CD4+ T cells were enriched by magnetic negative selection, after which naive cells were positively selected on CD45RA and the negative fraction was taken as the memory subset. Blood was collected by leukapheresis, and PBMCs were isolated by Ficoll-Histopaque density gradient centrifugation and then cryopreserved in liquid nitrogen vapor phase. Purity and quantity of every magnetically sorted T cell population were checked by analytical flow cytometry. Genomic DNA was isolated from every sorted fraction and measured by UV absorbance on a Nanodrop 2000c.

The germline V gene gives CDR1 as MNHEY and CDR2 as SVGAGI. V is clipped by 0 bases and J by 2 bases, and the sequence between their germline boundaries is 13 bases long. The CDR3, cysteine through phenylalanine, is 16 amino acids long. Only the CDR3 DNA stays, 48 bases, in frame from base 1. This record belongs to a study of shared clonotypes between healthy human individuals (TCRdb year 2020). The study in broad terms: The cohort included three men and a couple of women between 18 and 49 years of age. For each donor, CD4 naive and CD4 memory were each given three plates, CD8 naive was given two plates, and CD8 memory was given one plate. To increase sequencing depth and limit assay-specific biases, TCR repertoire library preparation and sequencing were carried out by different laboratories using diverse techniques. The study deeply sequenced blood TCR repertoires of roughly five healthy adults to estimate repertoire size and the extent of clonotype sharing between individuals. Each donor's leukapheresis produced roughly between roughly 0.85 and 10 billion PBMCs. The paper as a whole reports these results and caveats: Pairwise subsampling led to the expectation that sequencing depth would affect the degree of clonotype sharing among donors. Estimated clonotype richness was generally larger for naive than for memory subsets. Sampling was restricted to blood, and TCR repertoires in tissues likely differ from the TCR repertoires found in blood. Higher generation probabilities were observed for clonotypes shared by all four sorted-subset donors than for non-shared clonotypes. Rarefaction of sorted-subset datasets indicated incomplete sequencing despite the large sequencing depth. Approximately 4.8% of naive CD4, approximately 3.7% of naive CD8, roughly 2.4% of memory CD4, and 0.4% of memory CD8 clonotypes were shared across several donors. The small number of donors limited the genetic and exposure-history diversity represented.

Using the deep immunoSEQ assay, multiplex PCR amplified TCR CDR3 regions from genomic DNA. Extracted genomic DNA from each cell subset was spread evenly across all wells of several immunoSEQ 96-well plates, with each plate serving as a replicate. Each replicate PCR for sorted subsets received about 210 ng genomic DNA, equal to 28,000 or so T cell genomes. The purified libraries were quantified using a Qubit 3.0 fluorometer, sized with a Bioanalyzer 2100, and then quantified again using the KAPA Library Quantification kit. A separate single-read 150-cycle Illumina NextSeq 550 flow cell was used to sequence each immunoSEQ 96-well plate. Per the original workflow: The immunoSEQ output contained only junctional sequences without quality scores, so filtering could not match that applied to full-length reads. To assign V/J genes and CDR3, sequences were annotated using PyIR, a Python wrapper for IgBLAST v1.9, with IMGT germline references. Any read was removed if the V/J assignment was weak (E-value above 1e-6), the CDR3 was missing, or the read contained stop codons, out-of-frame junctions, or ambiguous translated residues. V3J clonotypes were defined as sequences sharing the same inferred V gene, J gene, and CDR3 amino acid sequence. Percentage overlap between repertoires was computed as shared unique clonotypes divided by the size of the smaller repertoire. Richness of each repertoire was evaluated using RTK rarefaction, the Chao1 estimator, and Recon v2.1 estimates of unobserved clonotypes. For all TCRbeta clonotypes obtained by the gDNA method from four donors, generation probabilities were computed with OLGA. Entries here come from immuneACCESS through TCRdb and include only in-frame sequences with V and J called. Some clones fail to appear in such tables; in the studies checked, an unresolved V gene covers under half of the shortfall, and the cause of the remainder is unknown. D and trimming were read from the DNA, whereas the V and J calls and clone size are those reported in that table. The sample profile shows about 980,000 clones; roughly 72% of them were found once. About 1.5% of the sample lies in the top ten.

The chain was built from TRBV6-5 and TRBJ1-2; possibly the D gene is TRBD1, per 6 matching bases. The origin of this receptor is a man younger than 30 in good health. Sequencing input: memory CD4+ T cells sorted from blood. The sample's cell subset or site, from its label and the paper: CD45RA-negative fraction. The sequence in DNA is TGTGCCAGCAGTTACTCGGCCAGGGGAGGGAACTATGGCTACACCTTC. Protein translation: CASSYSARGGNYGYTF.